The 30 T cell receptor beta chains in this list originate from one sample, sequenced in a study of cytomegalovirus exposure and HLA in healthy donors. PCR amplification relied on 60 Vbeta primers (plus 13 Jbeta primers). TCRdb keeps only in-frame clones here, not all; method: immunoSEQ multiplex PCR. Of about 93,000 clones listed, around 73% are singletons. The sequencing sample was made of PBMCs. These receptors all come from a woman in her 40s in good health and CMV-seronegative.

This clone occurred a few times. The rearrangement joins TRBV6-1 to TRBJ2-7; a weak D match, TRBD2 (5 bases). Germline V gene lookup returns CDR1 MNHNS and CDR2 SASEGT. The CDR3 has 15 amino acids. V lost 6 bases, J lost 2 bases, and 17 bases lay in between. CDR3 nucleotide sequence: TGTGCCAGCAGCCCCCGCGGCGGGCAAACCTACGAGCAGTACTTC. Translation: CASSPRGGQTYEQYF.

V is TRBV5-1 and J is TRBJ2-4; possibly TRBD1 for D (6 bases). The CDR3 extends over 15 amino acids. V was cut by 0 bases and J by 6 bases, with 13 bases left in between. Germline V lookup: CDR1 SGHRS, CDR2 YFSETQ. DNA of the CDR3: TGCGCCAGCAGCTTGGGGCAGGGGCGCTTAAACATTCAGTACTTC. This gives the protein CASSLGQGRLNIQYF.

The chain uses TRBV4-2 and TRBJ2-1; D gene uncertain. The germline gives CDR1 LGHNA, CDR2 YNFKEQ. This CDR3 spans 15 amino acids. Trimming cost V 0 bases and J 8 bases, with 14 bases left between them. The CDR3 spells CASSQEDQTWDEQFF. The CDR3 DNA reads TGTGCCAGCAGCCAAGAGGATCAGACTTGGGATGAGCAGTTCTTC.

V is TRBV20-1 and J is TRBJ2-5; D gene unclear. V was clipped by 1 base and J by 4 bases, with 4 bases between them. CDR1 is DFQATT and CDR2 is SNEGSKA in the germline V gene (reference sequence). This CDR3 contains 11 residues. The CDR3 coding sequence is TGCAGTGCTAGAGCGGGAGAGACCCAGTACTTC. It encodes CSARAGETQYF.

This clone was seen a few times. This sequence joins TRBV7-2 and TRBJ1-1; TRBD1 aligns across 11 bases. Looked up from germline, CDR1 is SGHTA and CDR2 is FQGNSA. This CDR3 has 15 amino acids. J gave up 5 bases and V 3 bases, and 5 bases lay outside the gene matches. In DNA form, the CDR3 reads TGTGCCAGCAGCTTCATGGACAGGGGGCTTACTGAAGCTTTCTTT. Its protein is CASSFMDRGLTEAFF. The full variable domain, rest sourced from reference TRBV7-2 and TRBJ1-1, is GAGVSQSPSNKVTEKGKDVELRCDPISGHTALYWYRQSLGQGLEFLIYFQGNSAPDKSGLPSDRFSAERTGGSVSTLTIQRTQQEDSAVYLCASSFMDRGLTEAFFGQGTRLTVV.

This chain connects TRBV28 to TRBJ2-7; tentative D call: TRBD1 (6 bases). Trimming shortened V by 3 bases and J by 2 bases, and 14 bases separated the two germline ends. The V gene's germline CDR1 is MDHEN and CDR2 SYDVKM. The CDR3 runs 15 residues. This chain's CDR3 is CASSFPQDSPYEQYF. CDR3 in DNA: TGTGCCAGCAGTTTCCCTCAGGACAGTCCCTACGAGCAGTACTTC.

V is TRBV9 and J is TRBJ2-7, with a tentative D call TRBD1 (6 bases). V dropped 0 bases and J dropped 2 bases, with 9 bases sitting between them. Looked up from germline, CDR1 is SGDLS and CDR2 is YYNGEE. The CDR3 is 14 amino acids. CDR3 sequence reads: CASSVGQGTYEQYF. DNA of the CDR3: TGTGCCAGCAGCGTAGGGCAGGGGACCTACGAGCAGTACTTC.

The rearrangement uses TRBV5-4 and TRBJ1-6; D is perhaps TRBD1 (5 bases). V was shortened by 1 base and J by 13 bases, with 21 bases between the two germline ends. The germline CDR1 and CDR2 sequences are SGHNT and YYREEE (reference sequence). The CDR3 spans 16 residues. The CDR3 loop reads CASSLLSLQGNGPLHF. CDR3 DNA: TGTGCCAGCAGCTTGCTCTCTCTGCAGGGAAATGGCCCCCTCCACTTT.

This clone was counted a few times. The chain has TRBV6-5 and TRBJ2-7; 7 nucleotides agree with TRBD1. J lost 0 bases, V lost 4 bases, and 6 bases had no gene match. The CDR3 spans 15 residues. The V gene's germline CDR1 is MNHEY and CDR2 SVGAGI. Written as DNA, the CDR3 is TGTGCCAGCAGTTTGGAGGCAGGGGGCTCCTACGAGCAGTACTTC. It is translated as CASSLEAGGSYEQYF.

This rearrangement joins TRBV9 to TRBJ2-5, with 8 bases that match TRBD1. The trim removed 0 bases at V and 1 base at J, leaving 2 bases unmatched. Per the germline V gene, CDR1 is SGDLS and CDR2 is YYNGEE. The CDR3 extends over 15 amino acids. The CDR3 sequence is CASSVDTGGQETQYF. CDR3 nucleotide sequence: TGTGCCAGCAGCGTAGACACAGGGGGCCAAGAGACCCAGTACTTC.

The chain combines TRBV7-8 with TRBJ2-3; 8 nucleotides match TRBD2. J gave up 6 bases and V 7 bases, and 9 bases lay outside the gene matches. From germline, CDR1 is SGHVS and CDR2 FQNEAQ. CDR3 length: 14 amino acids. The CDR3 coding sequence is TGTGCCAGCACCTTCGGGGGGGCGGTGGATACGCAGTATTTT. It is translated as CASTFGGAVDTQYF.

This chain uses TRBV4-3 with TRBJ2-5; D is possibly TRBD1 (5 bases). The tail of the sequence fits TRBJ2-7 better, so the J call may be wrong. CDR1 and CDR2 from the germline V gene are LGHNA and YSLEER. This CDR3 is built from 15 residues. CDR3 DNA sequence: TGCGCCAGCAGCCAAACTGTCGACAGCCGAAGCGAGCAGTACTTC. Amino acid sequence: CASSQTVDSRSEQYF.

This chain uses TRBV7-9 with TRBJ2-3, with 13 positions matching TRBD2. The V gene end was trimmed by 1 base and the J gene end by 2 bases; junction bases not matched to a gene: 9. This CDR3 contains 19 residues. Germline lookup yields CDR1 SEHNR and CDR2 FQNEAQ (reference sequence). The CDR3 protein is CASSLDPTGTSGTTDTQYF. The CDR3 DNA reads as TGTGCCAGCAGCTTAGACCCGACAGGGACTAGCGGGACCACAGATACGCAGTATTTT.

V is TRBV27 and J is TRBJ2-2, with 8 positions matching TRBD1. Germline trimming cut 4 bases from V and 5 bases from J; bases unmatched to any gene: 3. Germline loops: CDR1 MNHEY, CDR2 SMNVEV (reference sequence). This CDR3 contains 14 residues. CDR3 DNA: TGTGCCAGCAGTTGGACAGGGATGACCGGGGAGCTGTTTTTT. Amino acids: CASSWTGMTGELFF.

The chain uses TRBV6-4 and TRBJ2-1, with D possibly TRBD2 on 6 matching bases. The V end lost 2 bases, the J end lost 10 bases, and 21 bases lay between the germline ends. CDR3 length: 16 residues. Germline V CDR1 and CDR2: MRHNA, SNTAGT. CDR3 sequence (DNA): TGTGCCAGCAGTGACCTAAGACTAGGGGAGATGGGCGAGCAGTTCTTC. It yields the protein CASSDLRLGEMGEQFF.

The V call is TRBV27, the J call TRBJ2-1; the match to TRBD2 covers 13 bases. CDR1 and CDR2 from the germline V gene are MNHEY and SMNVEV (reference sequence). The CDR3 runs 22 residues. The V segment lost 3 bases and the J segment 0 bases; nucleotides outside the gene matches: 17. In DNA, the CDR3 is TGTGCCAGCAGTTTCCTGTTTTCGGGGGCTGGACTAGCGGGAGTCTCCTACAATGAGCAGTTCTTC. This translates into CASSFLFSGAGLAGVSYNEQFF.

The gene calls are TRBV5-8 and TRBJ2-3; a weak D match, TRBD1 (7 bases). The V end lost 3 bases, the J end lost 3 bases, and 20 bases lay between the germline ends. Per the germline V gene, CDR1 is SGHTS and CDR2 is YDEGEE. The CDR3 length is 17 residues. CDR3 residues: CASSSLWRQGGTDTQYF. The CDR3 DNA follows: TGTGCCAGCAGCTCCTTGTGGAGGCAGGGGGGAACAGATACGCAGTATTTT.

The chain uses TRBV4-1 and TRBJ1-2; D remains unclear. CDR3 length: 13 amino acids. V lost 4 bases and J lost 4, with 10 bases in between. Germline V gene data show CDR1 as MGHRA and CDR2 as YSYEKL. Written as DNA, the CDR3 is TGCGCCAGCAGCCTCAGGCTTCTCTATGGCTACACCTTC. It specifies CASSLRLLYGYTF.

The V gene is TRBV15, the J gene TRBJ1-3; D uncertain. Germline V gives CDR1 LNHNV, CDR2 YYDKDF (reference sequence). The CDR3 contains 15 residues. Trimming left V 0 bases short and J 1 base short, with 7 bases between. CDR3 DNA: TGTGCCACCAGCAGAGATATCAGGTCTGGAAACACCATATATTTT. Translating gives CATSRDIRSGNTIYF.

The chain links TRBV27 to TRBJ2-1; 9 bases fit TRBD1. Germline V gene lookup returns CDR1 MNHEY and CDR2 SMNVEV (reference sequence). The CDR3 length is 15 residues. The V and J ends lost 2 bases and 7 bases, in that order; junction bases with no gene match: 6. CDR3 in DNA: TGTGCCAGCAGTTTAGACAGGGGGGGAGGAAATGAGCAGTTCTTC. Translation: CASSLDRGGGNEQFF.

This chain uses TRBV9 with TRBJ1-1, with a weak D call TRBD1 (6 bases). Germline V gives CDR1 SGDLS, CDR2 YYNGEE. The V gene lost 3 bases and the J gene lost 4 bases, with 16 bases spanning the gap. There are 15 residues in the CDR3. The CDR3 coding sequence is TGTGCCAGCAGCGAGAACAGGGATTCGGGCACTGAAGCTTTCTTT. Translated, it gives CASSENRDSGTEAFF.

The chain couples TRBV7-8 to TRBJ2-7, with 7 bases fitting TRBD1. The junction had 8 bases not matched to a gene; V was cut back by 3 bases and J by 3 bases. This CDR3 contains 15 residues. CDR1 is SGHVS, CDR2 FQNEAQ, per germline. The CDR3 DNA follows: TGTGCCAGCAGCTTCGACAGGGACCCGATCTACGAGCAGTACTTC. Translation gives CASSFDRDPIYEQYF.

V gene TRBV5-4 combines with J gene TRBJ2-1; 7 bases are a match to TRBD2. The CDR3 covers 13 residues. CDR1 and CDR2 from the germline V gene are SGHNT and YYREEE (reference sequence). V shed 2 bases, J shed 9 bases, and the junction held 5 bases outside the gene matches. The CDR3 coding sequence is TGTGCCAGCAGCTTTAGGCGGGAGCTTGAGCAGTTCTTC. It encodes CASSFRRELEQFF.

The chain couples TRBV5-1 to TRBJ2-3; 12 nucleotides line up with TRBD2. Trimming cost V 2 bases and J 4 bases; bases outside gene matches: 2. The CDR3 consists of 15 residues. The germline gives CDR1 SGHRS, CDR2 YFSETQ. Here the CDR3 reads CASSLGLAGSDTQYF. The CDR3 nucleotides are TGCGCCAGCAGCTTAGGACTAGCGGGATCAGATACGCAGTATTTT.

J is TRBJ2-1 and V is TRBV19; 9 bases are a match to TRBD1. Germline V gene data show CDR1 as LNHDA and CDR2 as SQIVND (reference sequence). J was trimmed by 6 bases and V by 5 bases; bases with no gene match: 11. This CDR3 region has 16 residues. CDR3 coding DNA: TGTGCCAGTAGTGGAGCGGGGACAGGGATTAGCAATGAGCAGTTCTTC. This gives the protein CASSGAGTGISNEQFF.

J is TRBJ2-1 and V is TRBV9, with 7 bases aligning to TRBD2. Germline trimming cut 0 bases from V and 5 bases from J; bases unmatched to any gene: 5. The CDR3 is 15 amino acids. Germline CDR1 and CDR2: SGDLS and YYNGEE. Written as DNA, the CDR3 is TGTGCCAGCAGCGTAGTGGGCGGGAGCCACAATGAGCAGTTCTTC. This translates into CASSVVGGSHNEQFF. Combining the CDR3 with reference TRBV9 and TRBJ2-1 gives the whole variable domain DSGVTQTPKHLITATGQRVTLRCSPRSGDLSVYWYQQSLDQGLQFLIQYYNGEERAKGNILERFSAQQFPDLHSELNLSSLELGDSALYFCASSVVGGSHNEQFFGPGTRLTVL.

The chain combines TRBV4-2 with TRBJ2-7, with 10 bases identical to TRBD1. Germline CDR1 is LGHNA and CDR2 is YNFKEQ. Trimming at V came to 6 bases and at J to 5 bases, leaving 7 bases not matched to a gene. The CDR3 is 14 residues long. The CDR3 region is CASSSGTGANEQYF. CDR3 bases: TGTGCCAGCAGTTCCGGGACAGGGGCCAACGAGCAGTACTTC.

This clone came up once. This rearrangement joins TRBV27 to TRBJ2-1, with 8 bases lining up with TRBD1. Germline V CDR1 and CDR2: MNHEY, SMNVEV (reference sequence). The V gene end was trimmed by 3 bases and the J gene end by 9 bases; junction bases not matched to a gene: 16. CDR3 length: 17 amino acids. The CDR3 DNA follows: TGTGCCAGCAGTTTTAGGCAGAGGGCCGCACAGGGGGGTGAGCAGTTCTTC. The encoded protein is CASSFRQRAAQGGEQFF.

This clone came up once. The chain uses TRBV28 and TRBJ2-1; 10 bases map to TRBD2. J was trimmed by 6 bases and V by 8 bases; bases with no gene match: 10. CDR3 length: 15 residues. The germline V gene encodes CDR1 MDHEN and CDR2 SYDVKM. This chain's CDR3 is CASSQLAGGPNEQFF. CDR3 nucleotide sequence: TGTGCCAGCTCCCAATTAGCGGGAGGCCCCAATGAGCAGTTCTTC.

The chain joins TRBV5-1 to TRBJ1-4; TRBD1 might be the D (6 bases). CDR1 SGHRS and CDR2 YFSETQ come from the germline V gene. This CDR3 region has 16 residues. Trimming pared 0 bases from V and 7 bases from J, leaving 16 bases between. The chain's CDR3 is CASSLGVTGSGEKLFF. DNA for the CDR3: TGCGCCAGCAGCTTGGGCGTAACAGGGTCTGGTGAAAAACTGTTTTTT.